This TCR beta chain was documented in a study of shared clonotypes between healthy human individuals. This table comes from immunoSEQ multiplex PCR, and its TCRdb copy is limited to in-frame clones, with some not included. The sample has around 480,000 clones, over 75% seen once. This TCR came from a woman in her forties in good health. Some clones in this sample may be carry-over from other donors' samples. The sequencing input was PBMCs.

CDR3 in DNA: TGTGCCAGCAGTTTACCCGGGCCCTCCTACGAGCAGTACTTC. Amino acids: CASSLPGPSYEQYF. V and J are TRBV27 and TRBJ2-7; no firm D call. The CDR3 covers 14 residues. Per germline, CDR1 MNHEY and CDR2 SMNVEV (reference sequence). V dropped 2 bases and J dropped 0 bases, with 8 bases sitting between them.